These 27 T cell receptor beta chains originate from one sample sequenced in a study of Ad26.COV2.S vaccination and SARS-CoV-2 variants. Libraries were prepared by immunoSEQ multiplex PCR; TCRdb keeps only in-frame clonotypes and omits some of them. The sample consists of some 350,000 clones, around 90% of them appearing once. Sample treatment: 15 to 20 received Ad26.COV2.S at low or high dose, single or two shots; a few received placebo; per-sample allocation not given. Specimen acquisition occurred on day 63 following the initial vaccine or placebo injection. The sequencing here drew on peripheral blood, taken in a trial of Ad26.COV2.S vaccine versus placebo. These receptors all stem from a person aged 18 to 65 who received the Ad26.COV2.S COVID-19 vaccine or a placebo.

V is TRBV7-8 and J is TRBJ1-1; D ambiguous. The CDR3 is 19 residues long. V was shortened by 0 bases and J by 1 base, with 21 bases between the two germline ends. Germline V lookup: CDR1 SGHVS, CDR2 FQNEAQ. This CDR3 reads CASSLAVLSGFEQNTEAFF. CDR3 nucleotides: TGTGCCAGCAGCTTAGCAGTATTGAGTGGGTTCGAACAGAACACTGAAGCTTTCTTT.

The DNA of the CDR3 is TGCGCCAGCAGCCCCGAACGGGGACAGGCCAACTATGGCTACACCTTC. Translation gives CASSPERGQANYGYTF. This rearrangement joins TRBV5-1 to TRBJ1-2; 8 nucleotides line up with TRBD1. J gave up 2 bases and V 4 bases, and 10 bases lay outside the gene matches. This CDR3 spans 16 amino acids. Germline V gene sequence: CDR1 SGHRS, CDR2 YFSETQ.

The gene calls are TRBV2 and TRBJ2-7; 7 bases align to TRBD2. Germline V gene lookup returns CDR1 SNHLY and CDR2 FYNNEI. The CDR3 totals 13 residues. With V trimmed by 0 bases and J by 6 bases, 2 bases remained unmatched. Here the CDR3 reads CASSEAGRAEQYV. The DNA for the CDR3 is TGTGCCAGCAGTGAAGCAGGGAGGGCCGAGCAGTACGTC.

This clone was seen a single time. This rearrangement joins TRBV24-1 to TRBJ2-1; 7 nucleotides match TRBD1. CDR1 and CDR2 from the germline V gene are KGHDR and SFDVKD. The CDR3 is 16 residues long. Trimming took 5 bases from V and 3 from J; bases not matched to a gene: 9. The CDR3 DNA is TGTGCCACCAGTGCCCAAGGCCAGGGGGTCTACAATGAGCAGTTCTTC. Its translation is CATSAQGQGVYNEQFF.

The V gene is TRBV7-9, the J gene TRBJ2-2; D is unresolved. The V gene lost 5 bases and the J gene lost 6 bases, with 10 bases spanning the gap. Per germline, CDR1 SEHNR and CDR2 FQNEAQ (reference sequence). The CDR3 runs to 13 residues. The CDR3 DNA follows: TGTGCCAGCAGCCCAGTTTACGCCGGGGAGCTGTTTTTT. Residues: CASSPVYAGELFF.

This clone has only one observation. This chain uses TRBV4-3 with TRBJ1-5; possible D gene TRBD1, 5 bases. CDR1 is LGHNA and CDR2 is YSLEER in the germline V gene. The ends were cut back, 0 bases at V and 7 bases at J, with 13 bases in the middle. The CDR3 is 15 amino acids. CDR3 in DNA: TGCGCCAGCAGCCAAGATGGTGAGGGGAGACAGCCCCAGCATTTT. It codes for CASSQDGEGRQPQHF.

J is TRBJ2-7 and V is TRBV6-5, with D possibly TRBD2 on 5 matching bases. V lost 5 bases and J lost 3, with 14 bases in between. Germline assignment: CDR1 MNHEY and CDR2 SVGAGI. The CDR3 runs 14 residues. The CDR3 DNA reads TGTGCCAGCAGTCCAATCGGGGTCGACTACGAGCAGTACGTC. As protein: CASSPIGVDYEQYV.

The chain combines TRBV11-3 with TRBJ1-2; D uncertain. Germline-derived CDR1 and CDR2 are SGHNT and YENEEA. V lost 6 bases to trimming and J lost 1 base, with 12 bases between them. The length of the CDR3 is 14 residues. The chain's CDR3 is CASSSVSDNYGYTF. DNA for the CDR3: TGTGCCAGCAGTTCCGTCAGCGATAACTATGGCTACACCTTC.

The chain has TRBV10-3 and TRBJ1-1, with D hard to call. Germline CDR1 and CDR2: ENHRY and SYGVKD. The CDR3 runs 16 residues. V lost 6 bases to trimming and J lost 1 base, with 18 bases between them. The CDR3: CAISASQRSGNTEAFF. The CDR3 DNA reads TGTGCCATCAGCGCCTCTCAACGTTCGGGGAACACTGAAGCTTTCTTT.

Here the CDR3 DNA reads TGCGCCAGCAGCCAAGAGATGGTGCCGGGACAGCCAAACAATGAGCAGTTCTTC. It codes for CASSQEMVPGQPNNEQFF. V and J are TRBV4-3 and TRBJ2-1, with 7 bases identical to TRBD1. Germline CDR1 reads LGHNA; CDR2 reads YSLEER. There are 18 residues in the CDR3. Germline trimming cut 0 bases from V and 5 bases from J; bases unmatched to any gene: 13.

This chain links TRBV15 with TRBJ1-1; maybe TRBD1 (6 bases). The CDR3 contains 17 residues. CDR1 and CDR2 from the germline V gene are LNHNV and YYDKDF (reference sequence). Trimming took off 0 bases at V and 7 bases at J, with 21 bases between the two ends. The CDR3: CATSRERDTSYGVEAFF. The CDR3 DNA reads TGTGCCACCAGCAGAGAAAGGGACACGTCTTATGGGGTTGAAGCTTTCTTT.

The chain carries TRBV6-5 and TRBJ2-3; D is perhaps TRBD2 (6 bases). Trimming pared 8 bases from V and 5 bases from J, leaving 17 bases between. CDR3 length equals 14 residues. In germline, CDR1 is MNHEY, CDR2 SVGAGI. The CDR3 DNA is TGTGCCAGCGGGGGACCTCCCGGGGGAGATACGCAGTATTTT. The encoded protein is CASGGPPGGDTQYF.

The V call is TRBV6-5, the J call TRBJ2-1; no firm D call. The CDR3 is 14 residues long. Trimming stripped 5 bases from V and 10 bases from J, with 18 bases between. Germline V gene sequence: CDR1 MNHEY, CDR2 SVGAGI. The CDR3 is CASSPWATVGEQFF. The DNA of the CDR3 is TGTGCCAGCAGTCCCTGGGCCACCGTGGGGGAGCAGTTCTTC.

The chain joins TRBV7-8 to TRBJ1-2; D gene ambiguous. Trimming shortened V by 5 bases and J by 3 bases, and 25 bases separated the two germline ends. This CDR3 is 18 amino acids long. From germline, CDR1 is SGHVS and CDR2 FQNEAQ. DNA of the CDR3: TGTGCCAGCAGCCCGATGATAGCCACCAGACGCCGCGACTATGGCTACACCTTC. It specifies CASSPMIATRRRDYGYTF.

V usage is TRBV9 and J usage is TRBJ2-3; D is uncertain. This CDR3 contains 16 residues. From germline, CDR1 is SGDLS and CDR2 YYNGEE. V lost 0 bases, J lost 0 bases, and 11 bases lay in between. CDR3 amino acids: CASSVVGAPSTDTQYF. As DNA, the CDR3 is TGTGCCAGCAGCGTAGTTGGAGCGCCTAGCACAGATACGCAGTATTTT.

This chain connects TRBV19 to TRBJ1-2; no clear D. Germline V gene lookup returns CDR1 LNHDA and CDR2 SQIVND (reference sequence). The CDR3 spans 11 residues. Trimming left V 3 bases short and J 4 bases short, with 3 bases between. In DNA form, the CDR3 reads TGTGCCAGTAGTATCGGCTATGGCTACACCTTC. Translating it yields CASSIGYGYTF.

This chain links TRBV19 with TRBJ1-2; 8 nucleotides line up with TRBD1. Germline V lookup: CDR1 LNHDA, CDR2 SQIVND (reference sequence). The V gene end was trimmed by 3 bases and the J gene end by 8 bases; junction bases not matched to a gene: 5. CDR3 length: 13 amino acids. CDR3 sequence reads: CASSIQQGGGYTF. DNA for the CDR3: TGTGCCAGTAGTATCCAACAGGGGGGCGGCTACACCTTC.

V usage is TRBV18 and J usage is TRBJ2-3; no clear D. Germline V gives CDR1 KGHSH, CDR2 LQKENI. This CDR3 spans 14 amino acids. The V end lost 3 bases, the J end lost 4 bases, and 11 bases lay between the germline ends. The CDR3 DNA reads TGTGCCAGCTCACCTAATATCGCAGCAGATACGCAGTATTTT. It yields the protein CASSPNIAADTQYF.

The chain uses TRBV12-3 or TRBV12-4 and TRBJ1-1; TRBD1 agrees at 9 bases. J lost 6 bases, V lost 5 bases, and 4 bases had no gene match. The CDR3 extends over 13 amino acids. The CDR3 spells CASSTGGRAEAFF. The CDR3 bases are TGTGCCAGCAGTACAGGGGGCCGCGCTGAAGCTTTCTTT.

This clone was seen only once. V is TRBV19 and J is TRBJ1-3; D perhaps matches TRBD1 (5 bases). The CDR3 extends over 13 amino acids. V lost 3 bases to trimming and J lost 4 bases, with 7 bases between them. Germline V gives CDR1 LNHDA, CDR2 SQIVND (reference sequence). CDR3 coding DNA: TGTGCCAGTAGTATCAGGGAAGGAAACACCATATATTTT. Amino acids: CASSIREGNTIYF.

This clone appeared a single time. V and J are TRBV7-2 and TRBJ2-2; D might be TRBD1 (6 bases). The CDR3 totals 16 residues. The germline gives CDR1 SGHTA, CDR2 FQGNSA. V lost 4 bases and J 2 bases, leaving 14 bases between the germline ends. Here the CDR3 DNA reads TGTGCCAGCAGCTCTCTACCACAGGGTAACACCGGGGAGCTGTTTTTT. Protein product: CASSSLPQGNTGELFF.

This clone was seen once. The chain carries TRBV6-4 and TRBJ2-2; D is possibly TRBD1 (6 bases). Per germline, CDR1 MRHNA and CDR2 SNTAGT. This CDR3 spans 14 amino acids. The ends were cut back, 3 bases at V and 4 bases at J, with 9 bases in the middle. CDR3 protein: CASSDGQSTGELFF. Written as DNA, the CDR3 is TGTGCCAGCAGTGATGGACAGTCCACCGGGGAGCTGTTTTTT.

V usage is TRBV9 and J usage is TRBJ1-2; 9 bases are a match to TRBD1. Germline V gene data show CDR1 as SGDLS and CDR2 as YYNGEE. The CDR3 is 15 amino acids. The V segment lost 3 bases and the J segment 4 bases; nucleotides outside the gene matches: 7. DNA for the CDR3: TGTGCCAGCAGCGCAGGAGGGACAGGGCCCTATGGCTACACCTTC. Encoded protein: CASSAGGTGPYGYTF.

This clone was seen once. CDR3 in DNA: TGCGCCAGCAGCCCTGCGTCGGGTAATCAGCCCCAGCATTTT. Encoded protein: CASSPASGNQPQHF. The chain is built from TRBV4-3 and TRBJ1-5, with D uncertain. Germline V gene sequence: CDR1 LGHNA, CDR2 YSLEER. The CDR3 consists of 14 residues. The ends were cut back, 4 bases at V and 4 bases at J, with 11 bases in the middle.

This chain joins TRBV4-1 and TRBJ2-5; the D gene is possibly TRBD1 (5 bases). Looked up from germline, CDR1 is MGHRA and CDR2 is YSYEKL. This CDR3 contains 16 residues. V shed 2 bases and J shed 2 bases, with 15 bases lying between them. This CDR3 is CASSQFEGAGQETQYF. The CDR3 DNA is TGCGCCAGCAGCCAATTCGAAGGGGCAGGACAAGAGACCCAGTACTTC.

The rearrangement links TRBV9 to TRBJ2-1; 7 positions match TRBD2. This CDR3 comprises 17 residues. CDR1 SGDLS and CDR2 YYNGEE come from the germline V gene. Germline trimming cut 4 bases from V and 0 bases from J; bases unmatched to any gene: 10. Here the CDR3 DNA reads TGTGCCAGCAGCTTCAGCGGGGCAGAGAGCTCCTACAATGAGCAGTTCTTC. This gives the protein CASSFSGAESSYNEQFF.

The chain carries TRBV2 and TRBJ1-5, with D maybe TRBD1 (5 bases). Trimming removed 4 bases at V and 1 base at J, with 8 bases between. This CDR3 has 14 residues. Germline CDR1 reads SNHLY; CDR2 reads FYNNEI. The CDR3 sequence: CASSAWGSNQPQHF. The CDR3 DNA reads TGTGCCAGCAGTGCTTGGGGCAGCAATCAGCCCCAGCATTTT.